These 24 T cell receptor beta chains originate from one sample sequenced in a study of cytomegalovirus exposure and HLA in healthy donors. With 60 Vbeta and 13 Jbeta primers, the PCR was carried out. Measured with immunoSEQ multiplex PCR; TCRdb has only the in-frame clones, and not every one. The table includes 100,000 or so clones, about 81% detected once. Sequencing was performed on PBMCs. The source of these receptors is a man in his forties or fifties in good health and CMV-seronegative.

The V and J genes are TRBV19 and TRBJ1-5, with TRBD1 matching 9 bases. Germline values: CDR1 LNHDA, CDR2 SQIVND (reference sequence). The CDR3 covers 14 residues. V lost 11 bases and J lost 3; bases outside the gene matches: 8. The CDR3, as DNA: TGTGCCTCAAAGCGGGACAGGGACAATCAGCCCCAGCATTTT. Amino acids: CASKRDRDNQPQHF. Drawing the rest from reference TRBV19 and TRBJ1-5, the complete variable domain is DGGITQSPKYLFRKEGQNVTLSCEQNLNHDAMYWYRQDPGQGLRLIYYSQIVNDFQKGDIAEGYSVSREKKESFPLTVTSAQKNPTAFYLCASKRDRDNQPQHFGDGTRLSIL.

This chain uses TRBV5-6 with TRBJ2-5, with D perhaps matching TRBD1 (5 bases). The J call may not be correct, given that the DNA end is closer to TRBJ2-7. This CDR3 is built from 15 residues. CDR1 is SGHDT and CDR2 is YYEEEE in the germline V gene. The CDR3, as DNA: TGTGCCAGCAGCAAGCAGACAGCGCCTGGTGACGAGCAGTACTTC. Its translation is CASSKQTAPGDEQYF.

The chain joins TRBV2 to TRBJ2-7, with TRBD2 identical over 7 bases. Trimming took 7 bases from V and 7 from J; bases not matched to a gene: 10. Germline V gene sequence: CDR1 SNHLY, CDR2 FYNNEI. This CDR3 is 13 amino acids long. CDR3 residues: CASNRDYPREQYF. CDR3 sequence (DNA): TGTGCCAGCAATCGGGACTACCCCAGGGAGCAGTACTTC.

The rearrangement links TRBV9 to TRBJ1-6; D ambiguous. V gave up 4 bases and J gave up 4 bases, with 15 bases separating them. The germline V gene encodes CDR1 SGDLS and CDR2 YYNGEE. The CDR3 consists of 16 residues. The CDR3 loop is CASSPSAALYNSPLHF. The CDR3 DNA reads TGTGCCAGCAGCCCTTCGGCGGCCCTTTATAATTCACCCCTCCACTTT.

CDR3 in amino acids: CANTGYTGTDTQYF. CDR3 nucleotides: TGTGCCAATACAGGGTACACCGGAACAGATACGCAGTATTTT. The chain joins TRBV7-9 to TRBJ2-3, with TRBD1 as a possible D gene (6 bases). Germline V gene sequence: CDR1 SEHNR, CDR2 FQNEAQ (reference sequence). Trimming pared 10 bases from V and 3 bases from J, leaving 17 bases between. The CDR3 extends over 14 amino acids.

This clone has just a few counts. This sequence joins TRBV2 and TRBJ1-2; 7 bases agree with TRBD1. CDR3 length equals 13 residues. Germline CDR1 and CDR2: SNHLY and FYNNEI. The V segment lost 4 bases and the J segment 8 bases; nucleotides outside the gene matches: 7. In nucleotides, the CDR3 is TGTGCCAGCAGTGGACAGGGTTTCTGGGGCTACACCTTC. This translates into CASSGQGFWGYTF. Full variable domain (rest looked up from reference TRBV2 and TRBJ1-2): EPEVTQTPSHQVTQMGQEVILRCVPISNHLYFYWYRQILGQKVEFLVSFYNNEISEKSEIFDDQFSVERPDGSNFTLKIRSTKLEDSAMYFCASSGQGFWGYTFGSGTRLTVV.

The V and J genes are TRBV20-1 and TRBJ2-5, with 7 positions matching TRBD2. Germline assignment: CDR1 DFQATT and CDR2 SNEGSKA (reference sequence). There are 11 residues in the CDR3. CDR3 region: CRGDYQETQYF. CDR3 bases: TGCAGGGGGGACTATCAAGAGACCCAGTACTTC.

This clone was seen a handful of times. The chain joins TRBV9 to TRBJ1-2, with 7 bases that match TRBD1. V dropped 0 bases and J dropped 6; count of bases not matched to a gene: 5. The CDR3 is 14 residues long. Germline CDR1 reads SGDLS; CDR2 reads YYNGEE. The DNA for the CDR3 is TGTGCCAGCAGCGTAGGAGTAACAGGGGATGGCTACACCTTC. Translating it yields CASSVGVTGDGYTF.

This chain connects TRBV9 to TRBJ1-3; 8 bases align to TRBD1. CDR1 and CDR2 (germline): SGDLS, YYNGEE. J was trimmed by 8 bases and V by 4 bases; bases with no gene match: 14. CDR3 length: 16 residues. The CDR3: CASSSVVDRASDTIYF. In DNA form, the CDR3 reads TGTGCCAGCAGCAGCGTAGTGGACAGGGCAAGTGACACCATATATTTT.

On this clone: Other DNA variants within this sample encode the same CDR3. J is TRBJ2-1 and V is TRBV7-2; D is unresolved. This CDR3 is built from 13 residues. V lost 6 bases and J 1 base, leaving 7 bases between the germline ends. CDR1 and CDR2 from the germline V gene are SGHTA and FQGNSA. CDR3 residues: CASRPGSYNEQFF. CDR3 DNA: TGTGCCAGCAGGCCGGGTTCCTACAATGAGCAGTTCTTC.

V and J are TRBV28 and TRBJ1-6; 10 bases are a match to TRBD1. The CDR3 is 17 residues long. The junction had 10 bases not matched to a gene; V was cut back by 6 bases and J by 5 bases. Germline lookup yields CDR1 MDHEN and CDR2 SYDVKM. The CDR3 loop reads CASSRPRDRGNNSPLHF. Written as DNA, the CDR3 is TGTGCCAGCAGCAGACCACGGGACAGGGGAAATAATTCACCCCTCCACTTT.

The V and J genes are TRBV7-9 and TRBJ1-2; possibly TRBD1 for D (5 bases). Deletions cut 4 bases from V and 4 bases from J, with 7 bases between. The CDR3 runs 12 residues. Looked up from germline, CDR1 is SEHNR and CDR2 is FQNEAQ (reference sequence). CDR3 loop: CASSSGIYGYTF. For the CDR3, the DNA is TGTGCCAGCAGCTCAGGGATCTATGGCTACACCTTC.

The V gene is TRBV5-1, the J gene TRBJ1-1; 8 bases map to TRBD1. CDR3 length equals 15 residues. V was pared by 4 bases and J by 1 base, with 6 bases of the junction left unmatched. Per germline, CDR1 SGHRS and CDR2 YFSETQ. The CDR3 spells CASSGGQGENTEAFF. CDR3 nucleotides: TGCGCCAGCAGCGGAGGACAGGGAGAGAACACTGAAGCTTTCTTT.

The chain has TRBV28 and TRBJ1-2; 10 bases line up with TRBD1. J was trimmed by 2 bases and V by 7 bases; bases with no gene match: 1. CDR3 length equals 13 residues. Germline assignment: CDR1 MDHEN and CDR2 SYDVKM. The CDR3 DNA follows: TGTGCCAGCAAGACAGGGGGCAACTATGGCTACACCTTC. Translating it yields CASKTGGNYGYTF.

The J gene is TRBJ2-2, the V gene TRBV18; possible D gene TRBD2, 6 bases. The CDR3 spans 15 residues. CDR1 and CDR2 from the germline V gene are KGHSH and LQKENI. V lost 3 bases and J lost 4, with 12 bases in between. The CDR3 sequence: CASSPQEGITGELFF. The CDR3 nucleotides are TGTGCCAGCTCACCGCAGGAGGGAATCACCGGGGAGCTGTTTTTT.

The chain joins TRBV2 to TRBJ2-6, with D possibly being TRBD1 (5 bases). Germline V gene sequence: CDR1 SNHLY, CDR2 FYNNEI. The CDR3 spans 16 residues. The germline V and J ends were trimmed by 7 bases and 0 bases, with 13 bases remaining between them. This CDR3 reads CASTRRADSGANVLTF. For the CDR3, the DNA is TGTGCCAGCACTCGCAGGGCCGACTCTGGGGCCAACGTCCTGACTTTC.

The chain links TRBV7-9 to TRBJ2-4; 8 bases agree with TRBD2. V dropped 1 base and J dropped 8; count of bases not matched to a gene: 10. This CDR3 contains 16 residues. Germline CDR1 is SEHNR and CDR2 is FQNEAQ (reference sequence). DNA of the CDR3: TGTGCCAGCAGCTTAGGGGCCGGGGGGGCTTCGGACATTCAGTACTTC. Amino acids: CASSLGAGGASDIQYF.

This clone was seen a few times. The chain is built from TRBV7-2 and TRBJ2-2; D is unclear. Germline CDR1 and CDR2: SGHTA and FQGNSA. The V end lost 1 base, the J end lost 2 bases, and 8 bases lay between the germline ends. The CDR3 consists of 15 residues. The CDR3 here is CASSLGLHNTGELFF. In nucleotides, the CDR3 is TGTGCCAGCAGCTTAGGACTGCACAACACCGGGGAGCTGTTTTTT.

J is TRBJ1-6 and V is TRBV30, with a tentative D call TRBD1 (5 bases). V lost 8 bases and J lost 7, with 15 bases in between. The CDR3 has 13 residues. CDR1 and CDR2 (germline): GTSNPN, SVGIG (reference sequence). The CDR3 region has the DNA TGTGCCGCCGAAGACAGTTTCAATTCACCCCTCCACTTT. Protein sequence: CAAEDSFNSPLHF. The full variable domain, in which reference TRBV30 and TRBJ1-6 provide the parts outside the CDR3, is SQTIHQWPATLVQPVGSPLSLECTVEGTSNPNLYWYRQAAGRGLQLLFYSVGIGQISSEVPQNLSASRPQDRQFILSSKKLLLSDSGFYLCAAEDSFNSPLHFGNGTRLTVT.

J is TRBJ1-5 and V is TRBV7-8; TRBD1 aligns across 7 bases. Germline values: CDR1 SGHVS, CDR2 FQNEAQ. This CDR3 is built from 16 residues. J lost 5 bases, V lost 0 bases, and 7 bases had no gene match. The DNA of the CDR3 is TGTGCCAGCAGCTTAGCGAGAGGGGGCCGGGATCAGCCCCAGCATTTT. Amino acids: CASSLARGGRDQPQHF. Variable domain in full (rest from reference TRBV7-8 and TRBJ1-5): GAGVSQSPRYKVAKRGQDVALRCDPISGHVSLFWYQQALGQGPEFLTYFQNEAQLDKSGLPSDRFFAERPEGSVSTLKIQRTQQEDSAVYLCASSLARGGRDQPQHFGDGTRLSIL.

This clone has only one observation. The CDR3 bases are TGTGCCAGCAGCCCGGTGGGAGTCCAAGAGACCCAGTACTTC. Translated, it gives CASSPVGVQETQYF. The chain combines TRBV11-1 with TRBJ2-5; D is possibly TRBD2 (5 bases). Trimming cost V 5 bases and J 1 base, with 11 bases left between them. The CDR3 covers 14 residues. Per the germline V gene, CDR1 is SGHAT and CDR2 is FQDESV (reference sequence).

CDR3 bases: TGTGCCAGCAGGATACCGGGACAGGGATTCACTGAAGCTTTCTTT. The encoded protein is CASRIPGQGFTEAFF. The chain combines TRBV6-5 with TRBJ1-1; 9 bases match TRBD1. V lost 6 bases to trimming and J lost 4 bases; unmatched junction nucleotides: 9. The length of the CDR3 is 15 residues. CDR1 is MNHEY and CDR2 is SVGAGI in the germline V gene.

This sequence joins TRBV19 and TRBJ2-7; D gene unclear. V lost 11 bases and J 0 bases, leaving 14 bases between the germline ends. CDR1 and CDR2 (germline): LNHDA, SQIVND (reference sequence). The CDR3 consists of 13 residues. The CDR3 DNA sequence: TGTGCCCGGCGGTACGCCAGCTCCTACGAGCAGTACTTC. This codes for CARRYASSYEQYF.

The chain carries TRBV5-4 and TRBJ2-7, with D possibly being TRBD1 (5 bases). In germline, CDR1 is SGHNT, CDR2 YYREEE (reference sequence). V was cut by 4 bases and J by 6 bases, with 20 bases left in between. CDR3 length equals 15 residues. CDR3 protein: CASSMPDKVGCEQYF. The CDR3 DNA reads as TGTGCCAGCAGCATGCCGGACAAGGTGGGTTGCGAGCAGTACTTC.